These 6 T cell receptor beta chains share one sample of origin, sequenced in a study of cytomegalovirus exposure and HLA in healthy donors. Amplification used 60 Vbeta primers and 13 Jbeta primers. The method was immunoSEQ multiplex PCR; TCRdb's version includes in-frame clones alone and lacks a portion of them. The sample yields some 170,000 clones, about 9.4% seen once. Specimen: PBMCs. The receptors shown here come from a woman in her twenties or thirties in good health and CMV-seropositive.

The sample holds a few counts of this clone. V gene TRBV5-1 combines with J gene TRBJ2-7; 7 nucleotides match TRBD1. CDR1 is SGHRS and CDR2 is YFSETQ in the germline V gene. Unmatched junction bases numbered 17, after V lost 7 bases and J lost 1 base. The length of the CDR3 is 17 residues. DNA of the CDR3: TGCGCCAGCCCTCCAGTAGGGACAGCCGATTTTTCCTACGAGCAGTACTTC. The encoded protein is CASPPVGTADFSYEQYF.

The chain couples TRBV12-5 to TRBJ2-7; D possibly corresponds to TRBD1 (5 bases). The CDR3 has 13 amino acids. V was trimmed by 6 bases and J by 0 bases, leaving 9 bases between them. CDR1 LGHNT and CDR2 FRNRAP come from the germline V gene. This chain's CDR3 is CASGRDSSYEQYF. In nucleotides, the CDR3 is TGTGCTAGTGGCCGAGACAGCTCCTACGAGCAGTACTTC.

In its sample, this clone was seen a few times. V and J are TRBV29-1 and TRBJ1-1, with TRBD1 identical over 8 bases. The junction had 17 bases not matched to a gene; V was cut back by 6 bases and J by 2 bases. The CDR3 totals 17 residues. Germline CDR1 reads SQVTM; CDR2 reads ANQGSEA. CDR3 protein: CSVPGDRTGSYNTEAFF. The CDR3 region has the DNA TGCAGCGTCCCCGGGGACAGGACAGGGTCGTATAACACTGAAGCTTTCTTT. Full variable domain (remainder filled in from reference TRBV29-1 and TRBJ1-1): SAVISQKPSRDICQRGTSLTIQCQVDSQVTMMFWYRQQPGQSLTLIATANQGSEATYESGFVIDKFPISRPNLTFSTLTVSNMSPEDSSIYLCSVPGDRTGSYNTEAFFGQGTRLTVV.

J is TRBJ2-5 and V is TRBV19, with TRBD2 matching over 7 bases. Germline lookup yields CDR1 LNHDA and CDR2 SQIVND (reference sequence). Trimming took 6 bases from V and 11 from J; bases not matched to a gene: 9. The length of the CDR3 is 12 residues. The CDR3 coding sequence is TGTGCCAGTAGAGGTGTCTACGGGGGGCAGTACTTC. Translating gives CASRGVYGGQYF.

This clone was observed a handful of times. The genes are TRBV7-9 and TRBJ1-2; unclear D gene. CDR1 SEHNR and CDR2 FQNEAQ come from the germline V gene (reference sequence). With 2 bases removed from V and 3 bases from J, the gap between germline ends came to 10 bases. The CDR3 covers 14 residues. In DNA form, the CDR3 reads TGTGCCAGCAGCTTAAGAGGGTCCGACTATGGCTACACCTTC. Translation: CASSLRGSDYGYTF.

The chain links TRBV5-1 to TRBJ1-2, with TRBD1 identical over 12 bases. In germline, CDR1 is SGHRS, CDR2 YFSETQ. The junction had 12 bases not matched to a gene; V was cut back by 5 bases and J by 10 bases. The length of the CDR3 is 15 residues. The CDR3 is CASSRPGQGAANYTF. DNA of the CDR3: TGCGCCAGCAGTCGTCCGGGACAGGGGGCGGCTAACTACACCTTC.